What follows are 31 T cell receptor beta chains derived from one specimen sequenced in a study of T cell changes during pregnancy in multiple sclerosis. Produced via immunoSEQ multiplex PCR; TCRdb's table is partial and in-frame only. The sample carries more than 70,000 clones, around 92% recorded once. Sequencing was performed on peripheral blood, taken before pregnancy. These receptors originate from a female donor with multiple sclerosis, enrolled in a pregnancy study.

This CDR3 reads CASSFRTGGVGTEAFF. The DNA of the CDR3 is TGTGCCAGCAGCTTCCGGACAGGGGGCGTAGGCACTGAAGCTTTCTTT. J is TRBJ1-1 and V is TRBV7-2; 11 bases fit TRBD1. Germline CDR1 and CDR2: SGHTA and FQGNSA. This CDR3 is 16 amino acids long. Unmatched junction bases numbered 7, after V lost 3 bases and J lost 4 bases.

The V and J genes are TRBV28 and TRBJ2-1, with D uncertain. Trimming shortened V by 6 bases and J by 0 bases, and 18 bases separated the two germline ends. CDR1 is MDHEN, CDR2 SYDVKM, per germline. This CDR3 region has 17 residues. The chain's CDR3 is CASSSQRQVSSYNEQFF. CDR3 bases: TGTGCCAGCAGCTCTCAGAGGCAAGTGAGCTCCTACAATGAGCAGTTCTTC. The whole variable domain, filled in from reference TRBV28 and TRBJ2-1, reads DVKVTQSSRYLVKRTGEKVFLECVQDMDHENMFWYRQDPGLGLRLIYFSYDVKMKEKGDIPEGYSVSREKKERFSLILESASTNQTSMYLCASSSQRQVSSYNEQFFGPGTRLTVL.

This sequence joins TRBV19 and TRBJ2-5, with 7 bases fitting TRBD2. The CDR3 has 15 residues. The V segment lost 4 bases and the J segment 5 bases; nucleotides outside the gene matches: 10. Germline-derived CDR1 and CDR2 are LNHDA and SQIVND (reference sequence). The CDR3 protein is CASSNGGRAPETQYF. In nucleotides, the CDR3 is TGTGCCAGTAGTAATGGGGGGAGGGCCCCGGAGACCCAGTACTTC.

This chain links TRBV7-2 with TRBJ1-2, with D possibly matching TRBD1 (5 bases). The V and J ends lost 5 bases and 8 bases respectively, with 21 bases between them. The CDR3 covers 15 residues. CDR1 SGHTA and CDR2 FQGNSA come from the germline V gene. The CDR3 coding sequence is TGTGCCAGCAGCCCCCTCGTTGGGGGGAGGCAGGGCTACACCTTC. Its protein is CASSPLVGGRQGYTF.

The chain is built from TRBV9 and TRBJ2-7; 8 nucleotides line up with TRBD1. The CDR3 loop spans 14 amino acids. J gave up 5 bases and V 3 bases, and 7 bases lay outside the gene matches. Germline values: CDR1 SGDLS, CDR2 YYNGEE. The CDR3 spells CASSEGTGGDEQYF. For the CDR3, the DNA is TGTGCCAGCAGCGAGGGGACAGGAGGGGACGAGCAGTACTTC.

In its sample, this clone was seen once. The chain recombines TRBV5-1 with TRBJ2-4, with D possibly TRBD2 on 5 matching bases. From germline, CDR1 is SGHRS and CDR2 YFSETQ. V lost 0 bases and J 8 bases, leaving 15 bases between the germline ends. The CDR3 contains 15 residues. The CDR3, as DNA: TGCGCCAGCAGCTTGGGGACTCCTGGCTGGGACATTCAGTACTTC. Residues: CASSLGTPGWDIQYF.

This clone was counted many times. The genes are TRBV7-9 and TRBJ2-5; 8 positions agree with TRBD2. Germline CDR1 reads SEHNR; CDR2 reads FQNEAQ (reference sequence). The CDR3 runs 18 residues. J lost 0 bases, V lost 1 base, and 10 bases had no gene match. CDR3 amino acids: CASSLGERAGVNQETQYF. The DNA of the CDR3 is TGTGCCAGCAGCTTAGGCGAACGAGCGGGAGTAAACCAAGAGACCCAGTACTTC.

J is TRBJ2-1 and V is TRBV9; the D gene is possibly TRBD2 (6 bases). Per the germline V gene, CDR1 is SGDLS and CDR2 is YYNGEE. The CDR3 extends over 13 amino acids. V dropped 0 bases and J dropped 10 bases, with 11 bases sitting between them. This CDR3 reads CASSVEVGGEQFF. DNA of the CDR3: TGTGCCAGCAGCGTAGAGGTAGGAGGGGAGCAGTTCTTC.

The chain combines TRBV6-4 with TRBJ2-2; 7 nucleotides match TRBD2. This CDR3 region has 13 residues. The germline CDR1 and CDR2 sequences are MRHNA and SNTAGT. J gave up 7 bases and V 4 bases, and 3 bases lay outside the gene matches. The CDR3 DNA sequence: TGTGCCAGCAGTGGACTAGCTGGCGGGGAGCTGTTTTTT. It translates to CASSGLAGGELFF.

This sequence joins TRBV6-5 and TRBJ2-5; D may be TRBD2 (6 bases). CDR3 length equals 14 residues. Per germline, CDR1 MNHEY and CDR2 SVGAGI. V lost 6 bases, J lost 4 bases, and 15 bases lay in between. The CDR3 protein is CASSLGGARETQYF. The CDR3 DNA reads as TGTGCCAGCAGCCTCGGGGGAGCGCGAGAGACCCAGTACTTC.

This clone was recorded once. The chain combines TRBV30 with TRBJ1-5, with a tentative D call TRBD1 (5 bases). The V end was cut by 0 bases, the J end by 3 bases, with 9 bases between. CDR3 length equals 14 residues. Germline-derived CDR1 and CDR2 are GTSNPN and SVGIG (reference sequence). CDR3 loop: CAWSVGGTNQPQHF. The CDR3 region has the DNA TGTGCCTGGAGTGTTGGGGGGACCAATCAGCCCCAGCATTTT.

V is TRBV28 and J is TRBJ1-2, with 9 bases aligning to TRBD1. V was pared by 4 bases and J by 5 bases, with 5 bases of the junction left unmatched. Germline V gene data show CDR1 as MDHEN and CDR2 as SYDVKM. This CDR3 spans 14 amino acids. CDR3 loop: CASSSLQGAYGYTF. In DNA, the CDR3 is TGTGCCAGCAGTTCCTTACAGGGGGCATATGGCTACACCTTC.

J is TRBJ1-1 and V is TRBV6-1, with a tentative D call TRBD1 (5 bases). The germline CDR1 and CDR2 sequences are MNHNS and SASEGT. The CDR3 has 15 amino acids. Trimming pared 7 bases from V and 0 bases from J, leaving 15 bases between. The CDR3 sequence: CASTQIDRMNTEAFF. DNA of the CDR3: TGTGCCAGCACACAAATCGACAGAATGAACACTGAAGCTTTCTTT.

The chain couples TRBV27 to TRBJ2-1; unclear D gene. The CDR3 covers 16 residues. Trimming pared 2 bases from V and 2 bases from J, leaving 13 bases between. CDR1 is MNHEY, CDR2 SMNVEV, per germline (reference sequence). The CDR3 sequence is CASSLRSQTPYNEQFF. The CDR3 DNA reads TGTGCCAGCAGTTTAAGGTCTCAGACTCCCTACAATGAGCAGTTCTTC.

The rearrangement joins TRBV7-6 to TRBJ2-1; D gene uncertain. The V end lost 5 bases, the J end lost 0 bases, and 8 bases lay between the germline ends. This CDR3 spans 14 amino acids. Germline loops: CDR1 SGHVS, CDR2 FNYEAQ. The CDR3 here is CASSLSSSYNEQFF. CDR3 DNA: TGTGCCAGCAGCCTCTCGAGCTCCTACAATGAGCAGTTCTTC.

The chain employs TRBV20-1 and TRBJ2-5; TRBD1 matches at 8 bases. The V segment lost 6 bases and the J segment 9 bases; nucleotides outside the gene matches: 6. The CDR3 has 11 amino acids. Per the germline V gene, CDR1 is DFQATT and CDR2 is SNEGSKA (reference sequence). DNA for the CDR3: TGCAGTGCGCCCTCAGGGGGCGCCCAGTACTTC. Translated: CSAPSGGAQYF.

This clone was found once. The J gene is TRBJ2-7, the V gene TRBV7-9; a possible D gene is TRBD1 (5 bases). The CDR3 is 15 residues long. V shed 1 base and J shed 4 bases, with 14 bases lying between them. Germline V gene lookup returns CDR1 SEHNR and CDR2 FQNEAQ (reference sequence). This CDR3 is CASSLDFPGIYEQYF. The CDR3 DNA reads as TGTGCCAGCAGCTTAGATTTCCCAGGGATTTACGAGCAGTACTTC.

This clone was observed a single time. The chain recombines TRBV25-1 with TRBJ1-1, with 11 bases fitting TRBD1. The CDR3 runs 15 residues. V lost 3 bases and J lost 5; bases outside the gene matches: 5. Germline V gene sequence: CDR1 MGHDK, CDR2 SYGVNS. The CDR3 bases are TGTGCCAGCAGTGAGGCCGGGACAGGGGGAACTGAAGCTTTCTTT. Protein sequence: CASSEAGTGGTEAFF.

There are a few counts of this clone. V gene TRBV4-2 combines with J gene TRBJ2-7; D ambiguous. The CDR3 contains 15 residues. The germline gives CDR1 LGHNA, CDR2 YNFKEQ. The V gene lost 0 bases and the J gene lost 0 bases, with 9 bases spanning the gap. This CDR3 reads CASSQDPPGSYEQYF. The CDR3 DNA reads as TGTGCCAGCAGCCAAGATCCCCCGGGCTCCTACGAGCAGTACTTC.

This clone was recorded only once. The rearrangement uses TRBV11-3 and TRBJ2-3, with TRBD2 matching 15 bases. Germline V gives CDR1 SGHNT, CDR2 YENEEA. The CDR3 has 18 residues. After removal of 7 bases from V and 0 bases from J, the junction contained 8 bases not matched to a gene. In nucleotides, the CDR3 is TGTGCCAGCACTGGACTAGCGGGAGGGAGGGTTAGCACAGATACGCAGTATTTT. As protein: CASTGLAGGRVSTDTQYF.

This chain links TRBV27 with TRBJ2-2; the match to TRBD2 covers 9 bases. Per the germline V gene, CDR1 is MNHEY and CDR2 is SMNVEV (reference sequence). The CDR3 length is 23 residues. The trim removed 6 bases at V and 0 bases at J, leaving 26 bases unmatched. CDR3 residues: CASRKNREVAGEPDFTNTGELFF. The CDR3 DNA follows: TGTGCCAGCAGAAAAAATCGGGAGGTAGCGGGAGAGCCGGATTTTACGAACACCGGGGAGCTGTTTTTT.

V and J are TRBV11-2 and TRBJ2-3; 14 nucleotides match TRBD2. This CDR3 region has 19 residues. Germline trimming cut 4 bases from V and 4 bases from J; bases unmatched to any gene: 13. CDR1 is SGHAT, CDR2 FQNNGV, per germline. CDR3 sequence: CASSSTPGTSGGGADTQYF. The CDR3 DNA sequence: TGTGCCAGCAGCTCCACTCCCGGGACTAGCGGGGGAGGGGCAGATACGCAGTATTTT.

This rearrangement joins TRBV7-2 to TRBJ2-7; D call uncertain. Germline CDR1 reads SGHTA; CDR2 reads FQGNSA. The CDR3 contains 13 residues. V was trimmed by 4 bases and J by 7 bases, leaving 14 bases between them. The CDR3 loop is CASSYQAASEQYF. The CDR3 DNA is TGTGCCAGCAGCTATCAGGCAGCCTCTGAGCAGTACTTC. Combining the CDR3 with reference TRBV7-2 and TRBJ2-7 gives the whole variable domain GAGVSQSPSNKVTEKGKDVELRCDPISGHTALYWYRQSLGQGLEFLIYFQGNSAPDKSGLPSDRFSAERTGGSVSTLTIQRTQQEDSAVYLCASSYQAASEQYFGPGTRLTVT.

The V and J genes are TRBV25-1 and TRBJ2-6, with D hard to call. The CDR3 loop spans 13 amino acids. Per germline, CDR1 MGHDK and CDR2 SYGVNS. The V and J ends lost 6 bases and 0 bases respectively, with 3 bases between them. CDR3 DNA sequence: TGTGCCAGCAGCTTCTCTGGGGCCAACGTCCTGACTTTC. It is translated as CASSFSGANVLTF.

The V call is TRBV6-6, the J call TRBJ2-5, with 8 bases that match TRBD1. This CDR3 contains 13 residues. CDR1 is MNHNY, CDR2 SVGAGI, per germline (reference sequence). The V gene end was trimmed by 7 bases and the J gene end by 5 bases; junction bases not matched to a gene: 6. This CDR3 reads CASIQGARETQYF. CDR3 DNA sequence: TGTGCCAGCATCCAGGGGGCGAGGGAGACCCAGTACTTC.

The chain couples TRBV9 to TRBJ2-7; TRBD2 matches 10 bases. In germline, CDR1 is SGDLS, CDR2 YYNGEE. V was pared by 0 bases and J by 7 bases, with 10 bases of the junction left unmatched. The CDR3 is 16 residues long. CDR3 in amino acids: CASSVGASGSGEEQYF. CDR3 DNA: TGTGCCAGCAGCGTAGGGGCTAGCGGGAGCGGTGAGGAGCAGTACTTC. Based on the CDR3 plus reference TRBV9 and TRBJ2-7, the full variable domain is DSGVTQTPKHLITATGQRVTLRCSPRSGDLSVYWYQQSLDQGLQFLIQYYNGEERAKGNILERFSAQQFPDLHSELNLSSLELGDSALYFCASSVGASGSGEEQYFGPGTRLTVT.

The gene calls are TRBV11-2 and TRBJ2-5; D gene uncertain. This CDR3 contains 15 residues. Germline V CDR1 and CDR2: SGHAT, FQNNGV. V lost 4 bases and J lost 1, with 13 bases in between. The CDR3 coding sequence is TGTGCCAGCAGCTCGACTCGATCACTCCAAGAGACCCAGTACTTC. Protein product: CASSSTRSLQETQYF.

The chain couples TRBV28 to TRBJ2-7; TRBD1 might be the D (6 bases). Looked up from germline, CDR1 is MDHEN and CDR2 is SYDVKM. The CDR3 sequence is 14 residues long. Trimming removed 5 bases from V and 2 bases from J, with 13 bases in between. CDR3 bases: TGTGCCAGCAGTGGGTTGGGGACAACCTACGAGCAGTACTTC. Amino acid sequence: CASSGLGTTYEQYF.

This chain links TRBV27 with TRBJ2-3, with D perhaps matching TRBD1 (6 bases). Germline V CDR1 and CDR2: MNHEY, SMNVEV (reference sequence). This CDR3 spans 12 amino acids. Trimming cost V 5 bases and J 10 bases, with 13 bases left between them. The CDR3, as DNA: TGTGCCAGCAGTCTAACAGGGAGTGCGCAGTATTTT. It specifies CASSLTGSAQYF.

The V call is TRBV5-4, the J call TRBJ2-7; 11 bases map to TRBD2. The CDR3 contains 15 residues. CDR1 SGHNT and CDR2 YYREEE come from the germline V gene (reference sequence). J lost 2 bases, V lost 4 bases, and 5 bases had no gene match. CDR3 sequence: CASSLTSGGTYEQYF. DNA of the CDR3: TGTGCCAGCAGCCTCACTAGCGGGGGTACCTACGAGCAGTACTTC.

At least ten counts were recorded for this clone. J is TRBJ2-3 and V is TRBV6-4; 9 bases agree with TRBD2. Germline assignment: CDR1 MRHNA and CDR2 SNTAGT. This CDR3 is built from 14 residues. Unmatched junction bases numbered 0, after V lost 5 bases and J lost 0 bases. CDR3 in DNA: TGTGCCAGCAGTACTAGCGGGAGCACAGATACGCAGTATTTT. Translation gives CASSTSGSTDTQYF.